This T cell receptor beta chain was found in a study of tumor and adjacent non-tumor tissue in lung cancer. Three rounds of nested PCR, following a modified ARM-PCR protocol, produced the TCRbeta library. A single record per CDR3 protein comes from TCRdb applying MiXCR to the multiplex PCR reads. The data show 120,000 to 150,000 distinct CDR3 sequences, around 66% seen once. The CDR3 has 14 residues. Trimming left V 7 bases short and J 8 bases short, with 18 bases between. CDR1 is MNHEY and CDR2 is SVGEGT in the germline V gene. RNA was extracted from bulk tissue without any cell sorting. This clonotype originated in a man in his 60s with small cell lung cancer. Input material: lung tumor tissue. The chain recombines TRBV6-2 or TRBV6-3 with TRBJ2-1; D unresolved. The CDR3: CASTPGRLGDEQFF. DNA of the CDR3: TGTGCCAGCACCCCGGGCAGGCTAGGCGATGAGCAGTTCTTC.